These 31 T cell receptor beta chains were all obtained from the same sample, sequenced in a study of cytomegalovirus exposure and HLA in healthy donors. The table came from immunoSEQ multiplex PCR; TCRdb's copy has only in-frame clones and leaves some out. Of 150,000 to 200,000 clones in the sample, 85% were seen once. The source material was PBMCs. The origin of the receptors is a man aged 25-45 years in good health and CMV-seropositive.

The chain has TRBV19 and TRBJ2-7; no firm D call. Germline CDR1 reads LNHDA; CDR2 reads SQIVND (reference sequence). The ends were cut back, 4 bases at V and 0 bases at J, with 10 bases in the middle. The CDR3 contains 14 residues. This chain's CDR3 is CASSTHSTSYEQYF. CDR3 nucleotide sequence: TGTGCCAGTAGTACCCACTCCACCTCCTACGAGCAGTACTTC.

The chain recombines TRBV7-9 with TRBJ2-3; TRBD2 aligns across 7 bases. This CDR3 has 11 amino acids. Germline CDR1 reads SEHNR; CDR2 reads FQNEAQ (reference sequence). The CDR3 loop reads CGEAGLDTQYF. The DNA of the CDR3 is TGTGGAGAAGCGGGGCTAGATACGCAGTATTTT.

This chain connects TRBV29-1 to TRBJ1-2; 9 positions match TRBD1. This CDR3 is built from 16 residues. Per the germline V gene, CDR1 is SQVTM and CDR2 is ANQGSEA. J was trimmed by 4 bases and V by 0 bases; bases with no gene match: 9. The CDR3 sequence is CSVEEEVQGQGYGYTF. The CDR3 region has the DNA TGCAGCGTTGAAGAAGAGGTACAGGGACAGGGCTATGGCTACACCTTC.

The chain couples TRBV5-1 to TRBJ2-5; D remains ambiguous. The CDR3 is 14 residues long. Germline-derived CDR1 and CDR2 are SGHRS and YFSETQ. Trimming took off 0 bases at V and 0 bases at J, with 6 bases between the two ends. In DNA form, the CDR3 reads TGCGCCAGCAGCTTGGAGCCCAACCAAGAGACCCAGTACTTC. Residues: CASSLEPNQETQYF.

The chain carries TRBV4-3 and TRBJ1-1; possible D gene TRBD1, 6 bases. The V gene's germline CDR1 is LGHNA and CDR2 YSLEER. The CDR3 is made up of 14 amino acids. With 5 bases removed from V and 11 bases from J, the gap between germline ends came to 21 bases. The CDR3 DNA sequence: TGCGCCAGCAGCTTGGACAGCTACCAGACCGGGGCTTTCTTT. It specifies CASSLDSYQTGAFF.

The V call is TRBV7-2, the J call TRBJ2-2, with 8 bases lining up with TRBD2. Losses at the gene ends were 5 bases for V and 6 bases for J; bases not matched to a gene: 11. The CDR3 loop spans 16 amino acids. The germline V gene encodes CDR1 SGHTA and CDR2 FQGNSA. CDR3 bases: TGTGCCAGCAGCCGGAGAGCGGGGGACCCCCCCGGGGAGCTGTTTTTT. It specifies CASSRRAGDPPGELFF.

This clone came up once. CDR3: CASSTGTGVTGELFF. The DNA for the CDR3 is TGTGCCAGCAGCACCGGGACAGGGGTCACCGGGGAGCTGTTTTTT. The chain employs TRBV7-3 and TRBJ2-2; 10 bases match TRBD1. V lost 5 bases to trimming and J lost 4 bases; unmatched junction nucleotides: 4. There are 15 residues in the CDR3. Germline V gives CDR1 SGHTA, CDR2 FQGTGA.

This clone appeared a few times. The V call is TRBV11-2, the J call TRBJ1-5, with 7 bases identical to TRBD1. The trim removed 6 bases at V and 4 bases at J, leaving 6 bases unmatched. The CDR3 has 14 residues. Germline lookup yields CDR1 SGHAT and CDR2 FQNNGV. The CDR3 spells CASSKDRTNQPQHF. The CDR3 region has the DNA TGTGCCAGCAGTAAGGACAGGACGAATCAGCCCCAGCATTTT. Variable domain in full (rest from reference TRBV11-2 and TRBJ1-5): EAGVAQSPRYKIIEKRQSVAFWCNPISGHATLYWYQQILGQGPKLLIQFQNNGVVDDSQLPKDRFSAERLKGVDSTLKIQPAKLEDSAVYLCASSKDRTNQPQHFGDGTRLSIL.

This chain joins TRBV7-2 and TRBJ2-7; D uncertain. Looked up from germline, CDR1 is SGHTA and CDR2 is FQGNSA. V was cut by 1 base and J by 2 bases, with 6 bases left in between. The CDR3 runs to 13 residues. The CDR3 DNA reads TGTGCCAGCAGCTTAGGTTATACCTACGAGCAGTACTTC. It translates to CASSLGYTYEQYF.

The rearrangement uses TRBV4-1 and TRBJ2-5; a possible D gene is TRBD2 (5 bases). V lost 0 bases to trimming and J lost 1 base, with 9 bases between them. The CDR3 length is 15 residues. Germline V lookup: CDR1 MGHRA, CDR2 YSYEKL. This chain's CDR3 is CASSQEWSGQETQYF. In nucleotides, the CDR3 is TGCGCCAGCAGCCAAGAATGGAGCGGCCAAGAGACCCAGTACTTC.

The chain uses TRBV5-1 and TRBJ1-1; D gene unclear. The V gene lost 4 bases and the J gene lost 0 bases, with 7 bases spanning the gap. This CDR3 spans 13 amino acids. Per germline, CDR1 SGHRS and CDR2 YFSETQ. The CDR3 DNA reads as TGCGCCAGCAGCCTCGGGGTGAACACTGAAGCTTTCTTT. It codes for CASSLGVNTEAFF.

The gene calls are TRBV6-6 and TRBJ1-2; D might be TRBD1 (5 bases). There are 14 residues in the CDR3. From germline, CDR1 is MNHNY and CDR2 SVGAGI (reference sequence). Trimming took 6 bases from V and 6 from J, leaving 17 bases between them. CDR3 bases: TGTGCCAGCAGCTTTACATCGGGGGAGGATGGCTACACCTTC. Amino acid sequence: CASSFTSGEDGYTF.

This clone was observed a single time. The J gene is TRBJ2-5, the V gene TRBV9; 8 positions match TRBD2. This CDR3 region has 13 residues. J was trimmed by 5 bases and V by 6 bases; bases with no gene match: 6. Germline V gene sequence: CDR1 SGDLS, CDR2 YYNGEE. The CDR3 coding sequence is TGTGCCAGCAACGGGGGGGGGCCTGAGACCCAGTACTTC. This codes for CASNGGGPETQYF.

The chain couples TRBV18 to TRBJ2-5; 9 nucleotides align to TRBD1. The V gene's germline CDR1 is KGHSH and CDR2 LQKENI. Trimming removed 3 bases from V and 1 base from J; junction bases left unmatched: 6. The CDR3 totals 16 residues. CDR3 region: CASSPGGQGSQETQYF. The CDR3 bases are TGTGCCAGCTCACCGGGAGGACAGGGGAGCCAAGAGACCCAGTACTTC.

The rearrangement uses TRBV6-5 and TRBJ1-3; possible D gene TRBD1, 6 bases. The CDR3 covers 16 residues. Trimming took 0 bases from V and 3 from J, leaving 12 bases between them. From germline, CDR1 is MNHEY and CDR2 SVGAGI. The CDR3 bases are TGTGCCAGCAGTTACTCTAACAGGGTTTATGGAAACACCATATATTTT. Translated: CASSYSNRVYGNTIYF.

The chain carries TRBV11-3 and TRBJ2-2; the D is unclear. The germline V gene has CDR1 SGHNT and CDR2 YENEEA. The CDR3 runs 13 residues. Trimming removed 2 bases at V and 6 bases at J, with 7 bases between. CDR3 nucleotide sequence: TGTGCCAGCAGCTTAAGAGGTCCCGGGGAGCTGTTTTTT. Protein: CASSLRGPGELFF. The variable domain in full, completed from reference TRBV11-3 and TRBJ2-2, reads EAGVVQSPRYKIIEKKQPVAFWCNPISGHNTLYWYLQNLGQGPELLIRYENEEAVDDSQLPKDRFSAERLKGVDSTLKIQPAELGDSAVYLCASSLRGPGELFFGEGSRLTVL.

This clone was picked up one time. The chain uses TRBV4-1 and TRBJ2-1, with D possibly being TRBD2 (6 bases). CDR3 length equals 16 residues. The germline V gene has CDR1 MGHRA and CDR2 YSYEKL. The V end was cut by 0 bases, the J end by 3 bases, with 12 bases between. The CDR3 protein is CASSQEALANYNEQFF. Written as DNA, the CDR3 is TGCGCCAGCAGCCAAGAGGCGCTAGCGAACTACAATGAGCAGTTCTTC.

This chain connects TRBV11-2 to TRBJ1-2, with D perhaps matching TRBD1 (6 bases). The CDR3 is 13 residues long. Germline V lookup: CDR1 SGHAT, CDR2 FQNNGV. V was pared by 4 bases and J by 5 bases, with 11 bases between. The CDR3 nucleotides read TGTGCCAGCAGCTCCCCGCAGGGGTATGGCTACACCTTC. Its translation: CASSSPQGYGYTF.

The chain is built from TRBV6-5 and TRBJ1-5, with D possibly being TRBD1 (6 bases). Germline lookup yields CDR1 MNHEY and CDR2 SVGAGI. Trimming stripped 7 bases from V and 2 bases from J, with 6 bases between. This CDR3 comprises 12 residues. Here the CDR3 reads CASKGGNQPQHF. The CDR3 nucleotides are TGTGCCAGCAAGGGGGGCAATCAGCCCCAGCATTTT.

On this clone: Other DNA sequences of this sample code for an identical CDR3. This chain uses TRBV25-1 with TRBJ2-3; no firm D call. The V end was cut by 8 bases, the J end by 2 bases, with 5 bases between. Germline CDR1 is MGHDK and CDR2 is SYGVNS. CDR3 length: 11 amino acids. The CDR3 DNA sequence: TGTGCCAGCTCCTACACAGATACGCAGTATTTT. It codes for CASSYTDTQYF.

This clone was observed a few times. This CDR3 is CASSQEHRASYEQYF. CDR3 bases: TGTGCCAGCAGCCAAGAGCACAGGGCCTCCTACGAGCAGTACTTC. The genes are TRBV14 and TRBJ2-7, with D tentatively TRBD1 (6 bases). Per the germline V gene, CDR1 is SGHDN and CDR2 is FVKESK. The CDR3 has 15 amino acids. V lost 0 bases to trimming and J lost 0 bases, with 9 bases between them. Full variable domain (remainder filled in from reference TRBV14 and TRBJ2-7): EAGVTQFPSHSVIEKGQTVTLRCDPISGHDNLYWYRRVMGKEIKFLLHFVKESKQDESGMPNNRFLAERTGGTYSTLKVQPAELEDSGVYFCASSQEHRASYEQYFGPGTRLTVT.

V and J are TRBV4-3 and TRBJ1-1, with a possible D match to TRBD1 (5 bases). Trimming took off 1 base at V and 4 bases at J, with 7 bases between the two ends. The CDR3 is 13 amino acids. The V gene's germline CDR1 is LGHNA and CDR2 YSLEER. DNA of the CDR3: TGCGCCAGCAGCCAAGGGGGGGTCACTGAAGCTTTCTTT. It is translated as CASSQGGVTEAFF.

This chain uses TRBV9 with TRBJ1-3, with D unclear. Germline V gene lookup returns CDR1 SGDLS and CDR2 YYNGEE. The ends were cut back, 2 bases at V and 4 bases at J, with 4 bases in the middle. This CDR3 spans 12 amino acids. The chain's CDR3 is CASSVSGNTIYF. The CDR3, as DNA: TGTGCCAGCAGCGTTAGCGGAAACACCATATATTTT.

The rearrangement joins TRBV7-2 to TRBJ2-7; 8 positions agree with TRBD1. The CDR3 length is 14 residues. After removal of 5 bases from V and 5 bases from J, the junction contained 8 bases not matched to a gene. Germline V gives CDR1 SGHTA, CDR2 FQGNSA. The chain's CDR3 is CASSTDRAINEQYF. CDR3 nucleotide sequence: TGTGCCAGCAGCACGGACAGGGCGATTAACGAGCAGTACTTC.

The chain has TRBV5-5 and TRBJ2-7; 7 positions agree with TRBD1. The germline CDR1 and CDR2 sequences are SGHKS and YYEKEE (reference sequence). The CDR3 is 15 residues long. Trimming at V came to 5 bases and at J to 0 bases, leaving 8 bases not matched to a gene. The CDR3 coding sequence is TGTGCCAGCAGTAAGATACAGGGGAGCTCCTACGAGCAGTACTTC. Translating gives CASSKIQGSSYEQYF.

The chain is built from TRBV5-1 and TRBJ1-4; perhaps TRBD1 as D (6 bases). Germline V lookup: CDR1 SGHRS, CDR2 YFSETQ. V gave up 0 bases and J gave up 8 bases, with 20 bases separating them. This CDR3 region has 17 residues. CDR3 amino acids: CASSLGPDRPGKEKLFF. The CDR3 DNA follows: TGCGCCAGCAGCTTGGGTCCCGACAGGCCGGGGAAGGAAAAACTGTTTTTT.

The chain couples TRBV18 to TRBJ1-1; no clear D. The V gene's germline CDR1 is KGHSH and CDR2 LQKENI. This CDR3 comprises 13 residues. V lost 2 bases and J lost 3, with 7 bases in between. CDR3 DNA sequence: TGTGCCAGCTCACCAGGCCAGGACACTGAAGCTTTCTTT. It specifies CASSPGQDTEAFF.

This chain joins TRBV19 and TRBJ2-7, with TRBD2 matching 11 bases. Unmatched junction bases numbered 7, after V lost 3 bases and J lost 0 bases. Germline CDR1 reads LNHDA; CDR2 reads SQIVND (reference sequence). CDR3 length: 17 amino acids. The CDR3 coding sequence is TGTGCCAGTAGTATTTCAGCCGGGACTAGCGGCTCCTACGAGCAGTACTTC. Protein sequence: CASSISAGTSGSYEQYF. Full variable domain (missing parts from reference TRBV19 and TRBJ2-7): DGGITQSPKYLFRKEGQNVTLSCEQNLNHDAMYWYRQDPGQGLRLIYYSQIVNDFQKGDIAEGYSVSREKKESFPLTVTSAQKNPTAFYLCASSISAGTSGSYEQYFGPGTRLTVT.

The gene calls are TRBV6-5 and TRBJ2-3; 8 bases fit TRBD1. The V gene's germline CDR1 is MNHEY and CDR2 SVGAGI. The length of the CDR3 is 14 residues. Trimming removed 5 bases from V and 2 bases from J; junction bases left unmatched: 3. The CDR3 coding sequence is TGTGCCAGCAGTCAGGGGGCGGTCACAGATACGCAGTATTTT. This sequence encodes CASSQGAVTDTQYF.

CDR3 coding DNA: TGTGCCAGTACCGCTGGAGGGGTCTACGAGCAGTACTTC. Its protein product is CASTAGGVYEQYF. V usage is TRBV19 and J usage is TRBJ2-5, with D possibly matching TRBD2 (6 bases). The J call is in doubt because the DNA end fits TRBJ2-7 better. The germline V gene has CDR1 LNHDA and CDR2 SQIVND (reference sequence). The CDR3 spans 13 residues.

The chain joins TRBV6-5 to TRBJ1-1; D remains unclear. Germline CDR1 is MNHEY and CDR2 is SVGAGI. V was cut by 0 bases and J by 0 bases, with 8 bases left in between. The CDR3 length is 15 residues. The CDR3 nucleotides read TGTGCCAGCAGTTACTCCAGGATAATGAACACTGAAGCTTTCTTT. It yields the protein CASSYSRIMNTEAFF.